The 26 T cell receptor beta chains given below trace back to one sample, sequenced in a study of T cells in women clearing cervical HPV infection. Sequencing used immunoSEQ multiplex PCR; TCRdb keeps in-frame clones, though not all of them. This sample's clone table lists under 45,000 clones. The sequenced material came from blood buffy coat. Receptor source: a woman between 18 and 75 years old with a cervical HPV16 infection that either progressed to CIN3+ or cleared (not recorded which).

As concerns this clone: The CDR3 goes on 3 residues after the read ends, and that part is filled in from the germline J gene. The sample contains more than one DNA sequence encoding this CDR3. The chain carries TRBV19 and TRBJ1-2, with D maybe TRBD1 (5 bases). Germline loops: CDR1 LNHDA, CDR2 SQIVND (reference sequence). This CDR3 has 13 amino acids. Trimming took 3 bases from V and 4 from J, leaving 9 bases between them. CDR3 sequence: CASSIGRAYGYTF. CDR3 DNA, as far as it was read: TGTGCCAGTAGTATCGGCAGGGCCTATGGC.

Incomplete CDR3 DNA: TGCGCCAGCAGCTTGGGAGACAGTAGCAATCAGCCT. Translated: CASSLGDSSNQP. The whole CDR3 protein is CASSLGDSSNQPQYF. The gene calls are TRBV5-1 and TRBJ2-4; tentative D call: TRBD1 (5 bases). The CDR3 end falls 3 residues outside the read, so it is completed with the germline J gene. The CDR3 is made up of 15 amino acids. The germline V gene has CDR1 SGHRS and CDR2 YFSETQ.

On this clone itself: From the germline J gene comes the end of the CDR3, since the read stops 3 residues before it. The gene calls are TRBV5-6 and TRBJ1-2; 10 bases match TRBD1. Per the germline V gene, CDR1 is SGHDT and CDR2 is YYEEEE. CDR3 length: 12 amino acids. The sequenced CDR3 bases are TGTGCCAGCAGACGGGGACAGGGGCGC. This gives the protein CASRRGQGR. The complete CDR3 reads CASRRGQGRYTF. The full variable domain, completed using reference TRBV5-6 and TRBJ1-2, is DAGVTQSPTHLIKTRGQQVTLRCSPKSGHDTVSWYQQALGQGPQFIFQYYEEEERQRGNFPDRFSGHQFPNYSSELNVNALLLGDSALYLCASRRGQGRYTFGSGTRLTVV.

Of note for this clone: With the read ending 3 residues before the CDR3 end, the germline J gene is used to fill in that end. The rearrangement links TRBV5-1 to TRBJ1-2; unclear D gene. Germline-derived CDR1 and CDR2 are SGHRS and YFSETQ. This CDR3 spans 16 amino acids. The chain's CDR3 is CASRSGLARFSYEYTF. Partial CDR3 DNA: TGCGCCAGCAGGTCCGGTCTAGCGCGCTTCTCCTACGAG.

Points on this clone: The read falls 3 residues short of the CDR3 end, and the missing part is taken from the germline J gene. The chain employs TRBV7-9 and TRBJ2-7; D gene ambiguous. The CDR3 has 12 amino acids. CDR1 is SEHNR and CDR2 is FQNEAQ in the germline V gene (reference sequence). V lost 3 bases to trimming and J lost 6 bases, with 9 bases between them. CDR3 DNA, as far as it was read: TGTGCCAGCAGCTTGCAGTCCCGCGAG. Residues: CASSLQSRE. The whole CDR3 is CASSLQSREQYF.

As concerns this clone: The read terminates 3 residues before the CDR3 end, so the remaining end is supplied by the germline J gene. The chain has TRBV19 and TRBJ2-7, with 11 bases that match TRBD1. This CDR3 region has 15 residues. Trimming at V came to 5 bases and at J to 5 bases, leaving 8 bases not matched to a gene. In germline, CDR1 is LNHDA, CDR2 SQIVND (reference sequence). This CDR3 is CASSPGGQGGDEQYF. The covered CDR3 bases are TGTGCCAGTAGTCCTGGGGGACAGGGGGGCGACGAG.

Notes on this clone: The observed sequence ends 3 residues before the CDR3 terminus, with the missing tail filled in from the germline J gene. The J gene is TRBJ1-1, the V gene TRBV6-2 or TRBV6-3; a weak D match, TRBD1 (6 bases). Trimming removed 8 bases from V and 0 bases from J, with 16 bases in between. The V gene's germline CDR1 is MNHEY and CDR2 SVGEGT. The CDR3 length is 15 residues. CDR3 bases read: TGTGCCAGCGGCGGACAGCCTAAAATGAACACTGAA. Its protein is CASGGQPKMNTE. The whole CDR3 protein reads CASGGQPKMNTEAFF.

By frequency, this clone is medium-sized. The read ends 3 residues before the CDR3 terminus; that terminus is restored from the germline J gene. J is TRBJ2-3 and V is TRBV2; TRBD2 matches 12 bases. CDR3 size: 16 residues. Germline CDR1 reads SNHLY; CDR2 reads FYNNEI. Trimming at V came to 6 bases and at J to 2 bases, leaving 6 bases not matched to a gene. The DNA read from the CDR3 is TGTGCCAGCAGCGTTGGACTAGCGGGGTTCACAGATACG. Its translation is CASSVGLAGFTDT. Given in full, the CDR3 is CASSVGLAGFTDTQYF.

With respect to this clone: The read comes to an end 3 residues before the CDR3 does, leaving the germline J gene to fill in the end. The chain links TRBV5-6 to TRBJ2-1, with 7 nucleotides matching TRBD2. The germline V gene encodes CDR1 SGHDT and CDR2 YYEEEE. This CDR3 is built from 12 residues. Unmatched junction bases numbered 1, after V lost 1 base and J lost 9 bases. This CDR3 is CASSLWGGEQFF. The covered CDR3 bases are TGTGCCAGCAGCTTGTGGGGGGGTGAG.

Worth noting for this clone: The sequenced fragment ends 3 residues before the CDR3 boundary, so the rest is inferred from the germline J gene. The gene calls are TRBV7-8 and TRBJ2-7, with 8 positions matching TRBD1. The V gene's germline CDR1 is SGHVS and CDR2 FQNEAQ. J gave up 3 bases and V 1 base, and 2 bases lay outside the gene matches. This CDR3 comprises 14 residues. The covered CDR3 bases are TGTGCCAGCAGCTTAGGGGACAGGTACTACGAG. As protein: CASSLGDRYYE. The whole CDR3 protein reads CASSLGDRYYEQYF.

Regarding this clone: The DNA ends 3 residues before the CDR3 does, and the rest of the CDR3 is filled in from the germline J gene. The chain uses TRBV18 and TRBJ2-3, with TRBD1 identical over 8 bases. Germline V lookup: CDR1 KGHSH, CDR2 LQKENI. This CDR3 is 14 amino acids long. CDR3 residues: CASSPTGGQETQYF. CDR3 bases read: TGTGCCAGCTCACCTACAGGGGGGCAAGAGACG.

CDR3 amino acids: CASSRPPSGGNYEQYF. The sequenced part of the CDR3 DNA is TGTGCCAGCAGCCGACCCCCTAGCGGGGGAAACTACGAG. V usage is TRBV7-6 and J usage is TRBJ2-7; TRBD2 aligns across 10 bases. The read stops 3 residues short of the end of the CDR3; the missing end is completed from the germline J gene. Germline V gene sequence: CDR1 SGHVS, CDR2 FNYEAQ. This CDR3 has 16 residues. With V trimmed by 5 bases and J by 3 bases, 10 bases remained unmatched.

To note about this clone: The read halts 3 residues ahead of the CDR3 end, with the missing end drawn from the germline J gene. This rearrangement joins TRBV7-3 to TRBJ2-3; 9 nucleotides match TRBD2. From germline, CDR1 is SGHTA and CDR2 FQGTGA. The CDR3 is 18 amino acids. The ends lost 4 bases at V and 1 base at J; junction bases unmatched: 12. CDR3 amino acids: CASSSTYSGGGGTDTQYF. The sequenced CDR3 bases are TGTGCCAGCAGCTCGACTTATAGCGGGGGAGGTGGCACAGATACG.

Concerning this clone: The read ends 3 residues shy of where the CDR3 ends; the end is completed using the germline J gene. The rearrangement joins TRBV3-1 (or the pseudogene TRBV3-2) to TRBJ2-1; 9 positions agree with TRBD2. This CDR3 has 14 residues. V shed 5 bases and J 8 bases; nucleotides not matched to a gene: 7. CDR1 is LGHDT, CDR2 YNNKEL, per germline (reference sequence). Incomplete CDR3 DNA: TGTGCCAGCAGCACTGGGACTAGCAGCGATGAG. Protein sequence: CASSTGTSSDE. The entire CDR3 sequence reads CASSTGTSSDEQFF.

Turning to this clone: Coverage ceases 3 residues before the CDR3 finishes, and the germline J gene fills in the end. The J gene is TRBJ2-7, the V gene TRBV7-2; TRBD1 agrees at 12 bases. The J segment lost 2 bases and the V segment lost 5 bases, leaving 4 bases of the junction unmatched. The CDR3 totals 15 residues. Germline V gene sequence: CDR1 SGHTA, CDR2 FQGNSA. The CDR3 is CASSLGTGGPYEQYF. Partial CDR3 DNA: TGTGCCAGCAGCCTCGGGACAGGGGGCCCCTACGAG.

Comment on this clone: The read terminates 3 residues ahead of where the CDR3 ends, so the germline J gene completes it. V and J are TRBV18 and TRBJ2-4, with a tentative D call TRBD1 (6 bases). The CDR3 runs to 14 residues. Germline CDR1 reads KGHSH; CDR2 reads LQKENI. CDR3: CASSPLDSNYGQYF. The sequenced part of the CDR3 DNA is TGTGCCAGCTCACCTCTGGACAGTAACTATGGT.

With regard to this clone: The read terminates 3 residues ahead of where the CDR3 ends, so the germline J gene completes it. The rearrangement uses TRBV7-2 and TRBJ2-7; D is possibly TRBD2 (5 bases). The V end lost 2 bases, the J end lost 0 bases, and 11 bases lay between the germline ends. The CDR3 consists of 15 residues. Germline CDR1 is SGHTA and CDR2 is FQGNSA. The part of the CDR3 DNA that was read is TGTGCCAGCAGCTTAAGAAGTCGGGGCTCCTACGAG. This encodes CASSLRSRGSYE. The entire CDR3 protein reads CASSLRSRGSYEQYF. Drawing the rest from reference TRBV7-2 and TRBJ2-7, the complete variable domain is GAGVSQSPSNKVTEKGKDVELRCDPISGHTALYWYRQSLGQGLEFLIYFQGNSAPDKSGLPSDRFSAERTGGSVSTLTIQRTQQEDSAVYLCASSLRSRGSYEQYFGPGTRLTVT.

A remark on this clone: The CDR3 extends 3 residues past the end of the read, so its final part is completed from the germline J gene. The chain is built from TRBV6-1 and TRBJ2-5, with D hard to call. Per the germline V gene, CDR1 is MNHNS and CDR2 is SASEGT. Deletions cut 2 bases from V and 1 base from J, with 11 bases between. The CDR3 length is 15 residues. CDR3 bases read: TGTGCCAGCAGTGAAATTTGGCCGATCCAAGAGACC. As protein: CASSEIWPIQET. The complete CDR3 reads CASSEIWPIQETQYF.

Notes on this clone: The read stops 3 residues short of the end of the CDR3; the missing end is completed from the germline J gene. V is TRBV19 and J is TRBJ2-5; 8 positions agree with TRBD2. The CDR3 is 15 residues long. Germline loops: CDR1 LNHDA, CDR2 SQIVND (reference sequence). The DNA read from the CDR3 is TGTGCCAGTAGTGTTAGCGGGGCCTCCACAGATACC. It encodes CASSVSGASTDT. The whole CDR3 sequence reads CASSVSGASTDTQYF. The whole variable domain, filled in from reference TRBV19 and TRBJ2-5, reads DGGITQSPKYLFRKEGQNVTLSCEQNLNHDAMYWYRQDPGQGLRLIYYSQIVNDFQKGDIAEGYSVSREKKESFPLTVTSAQKNPTAFYLCASSVSGASTDTQYFGPGTRLLVL.

Notes on this clone: The read finishes 3 residues shy of the CDR3 end, and the germline J gene is used to complete it. The chain uses TRBV7-2 and TRBJ1-1; TRBD1 matches 7 bases. This CDR3 is built from 14 residues. Germline V gives CDR1 SGHTA, CDR2 FQGNSA. V trimming: 5 bases; J trimming: 3 bases; junction bases outside the gene matches: 6. The CDR3 DNA, read in part, is TGTGCCAGCAGCCGTACAGGGGACTACACTGAA. This translates into CASSRTGDYTE. From start to end, the CDR3 is CASSRTGDYTEAFF.

Comments on this clone: The CDR3 end lies 3 residues beyond the end of the read and is filled in from the germline J gene. The chain combines TRBV5-1 with TRBJ2-5, with 11 bases that match TRBD1. CDR3 length: 16 amino acids. J lost 1 base, V lost 3 bases, and 5 bases had no gene match. Germline loops: CDR1 SGHRS, CDR2 YFSETQ. The covered CDR3 bases are TGCGCCAGCAGCTACTCCGGGACAGGGGGCCAAGAGACC. Residues: CASSYSGTGGQET. The CDR3 as a whole reads CASSYSGTGGQETQYF.

As to this clone: From the germline J gene comes the end of the CDR3, since the read stops 3 residues before it. The chain employs TRBV7-3 and TRBJ2-4; D possibly corresponds to TRBD1 (6 bases). CDR3 length equals 16 residues. Germline assignment: CDR1 SGHTA and CDR2 FQGTGA. The CDR3 is CASSLTRAGEGYGQYF. The part of the CDR3 DNA that was read is TGTGCCAGCAGCTTAACTCGTGCAGGGGAAGGCTATGGT.

With respect to this clone: The sequence runs out 3 residues before the end of the CDR3; the remainder is reconstructed from the germline J gene. This chain uses TRBV2 with TRBJ2-7; D possibly corresponds to TRBD2 (5 bases). Between the trimmed V and J ends, which lost 7 bases and 3 bases, there was a span of 10 bases. Looked up from germline, CDR1 is SNHLY and CDR2 is FYNNEI. CDR3 length: 12 amino acids. The sequenced CDR3 bases are TGTGCCAGCAAAATCGGGGACTACGAG. Translation gives CASKIGDYE. The entire CDR3 reads CASKIGDYEQYF.

Remarks on this clone: The missing CDR3 end, 3 residues past where the read stops, is filled in from the germline J gene. The same CDR3 arises from other DNA sequences in this sample as well. The rearrangement joins TRBV18 to TRBJ2-3; tentative D call: TRBD1 (5 bases). Trimming left V 3 bases short and J 6 bases short, with 16 bases between. Germline lookup yields CDR1 KGHSH and CDR2 LQKENI. There are 15 residues in the CDR3. The CDR3: CASSPAAGKEDTQYF. The sequenced part of the CDR3 DNA is TGTGCCAGCTCACCCGCCGCAGGGAAAGAGGATACG.

A note on this clone: Read coverage stops 3 residues before the CDR3 terminus; the germline J gene supplies the remainder. This chain uses TRBV19 with TRBJ1-2, with 11 nucleotides matching TRBD1. The CDR3 totals 15 residues. V lost 4 bases and J lost 5; bases outside the gene matches: 6. Germline CDR1 LNHDA, CDR2 SQIVND (reference sequence). CDR3 protein: CASSTRDRGFYGYTF. CDR3 DNA, as far as it was read: TGTGCCAGTAGTACCCGGGACAGGGGGTTTTATGGC.

Comments on this clone: The read terminates 3 residues before the CDR3 end, so the remaining end is supplied by the germline J gene. J is TRBJ2-1 and V is TRBV7-8; D may be TRBD1 or TRBD2 (5 bases each). This CDR3 spans 15 amino acids. Germline V lookup: CDR1 SGHVS, CDR2 FQNEAQ. V lost 5 bases and J lost 0, with 11 bases in between. The chain's CDR3 is CASSRGESSYNEQFF. The CDR3 bases that were read are TGTGCCAGCAGCAGAGGGGAGAGCTCCTACAATGAG. Looking up the rest from reference TRBV7-8 and TRBJ2-1 gives the full variable domain: GAGVSQSPRYKVAKRGQDVALRCDPISGHVSLFWYQQALGQGPEFLTYFQNEAQLDKSGLPSDRFFAERPEGSVSTLKIQRTQQEDSAVYLCASSRGESSYNEQFFGPGTRLTVL.